One and the same sample provided the 3 T cell receptor beta chains below, sequenced in a study of blood T cell repertoires in COVID-19. Assay: immunoSEQ multiplex PCR; the TCRdb copy retains only in-frame clones and omits some. The repertoire holds more than 300,000 clones, with around 91% as singletons. The sequenced material came from peripheral blood. The receptors stem from a woman in her late teens or twenties who had recovered from COVID-19.

This sequence joins TRBV6-6 and TRBJ1-1; TRBD1 might be the D (5 bases). Germline CDR1 and CDR2: MNHNY and SVGAGI (reference sequence). The CDR3 extends over 15 amino acids. The ends were cut back, 7 bases at V and 10 bases at J, with 25 bases in the middle. DNA for the CDR3: TGTGCCAGCACCATCGACTCCGACAGAACAGGTGGAGCTTTCTTT. This sequence encodes CASTIDSDRTGGAFF.

The chain joins TRBV19 to TRBJ1-1, with D tentatively TRBD1 (5 bases). Germline V gene data show CDR1 as LNHDA and CDR2 as SQIVND (reference sequence). The CDR3 length is 13 residues. Trimming removed 4 bases at V and 2 bases at J, with 8 bases between. The CDR3 loop is CASSTGTNTEAFF. CDR3 bases: TGTGCCAGTAGTACCGGGACTAACACTGAAGCTTTCTTT.

V and J are TRBV19 and TRBJ2-2, with D possibly being TRBD1 (6 bases). CDR1 and CDR2 from the germline V gene are LNHDA and SQIVND (reference sequence). CDR3 length: 15 amino acids. Trimming pared 3 bases from V and 6 bases from J, leaving 14 bases between. The CDR3 nucleotides read TGTGCCAGTAGTATTGTGGGGGCAGCAGCCGGGGAGCTGTTTTTT. Protein sequence: CASSIVGAAAGELFF.